The following is a TCR beta chain sequence with its context. Its antigen is still unknown. The repertoire was sequenced with immunoSEQ multiplex PCR; TCRdb's copy has only in-frame clones and lacks some. The repertoire holds about 44,000 clones, with about 85% as singletons. The data originate from a study of OX40 agonist ivuxolimab in advanced cancers. Study-wide results and limits: The study observed clonal expansion of CD4+ and CD8+ blood T cells by week 6 at 0.1 to 3.0 mg/kg.

Germline V gene lookup returns CDR1 SGHVS and CDR2 FQNEAQ. V was cut by 4 bases and J by 7 bases, with 13 bases left in between. The CDR3 consists of 13 residues. V and J are TRBV7-8 and TRBJ1-2; D is unresolved. The source was CD4+ or CD8+ T cells sorted from blood, collected in a trial of the OX40 agonist ivuxolimab. The sequence came from an adult with an advanced solid tumor such as melanoma, head and neck, liver or kidney cancer. DNA for the CDR3: TGTGCCAGCAGCTGGCAAGGGAACCCTGGCTACACCTTC. It specifies CASSWQGNPGYTF.